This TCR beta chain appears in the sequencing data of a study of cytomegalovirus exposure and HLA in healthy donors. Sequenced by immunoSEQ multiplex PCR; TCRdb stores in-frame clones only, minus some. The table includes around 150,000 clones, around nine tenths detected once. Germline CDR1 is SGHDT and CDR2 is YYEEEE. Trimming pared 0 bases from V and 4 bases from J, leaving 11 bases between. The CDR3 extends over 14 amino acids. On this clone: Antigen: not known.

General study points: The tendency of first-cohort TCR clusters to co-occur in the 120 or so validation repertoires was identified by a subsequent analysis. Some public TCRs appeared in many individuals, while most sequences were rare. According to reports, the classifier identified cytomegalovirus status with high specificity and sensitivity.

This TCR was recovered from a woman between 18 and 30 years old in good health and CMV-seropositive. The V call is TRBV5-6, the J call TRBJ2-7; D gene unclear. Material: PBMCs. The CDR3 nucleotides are TGTGCCAGCAGCTTGGAGAACAGATATTACGAGCAGTACTTC. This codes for CASSLENRYYEQYF.